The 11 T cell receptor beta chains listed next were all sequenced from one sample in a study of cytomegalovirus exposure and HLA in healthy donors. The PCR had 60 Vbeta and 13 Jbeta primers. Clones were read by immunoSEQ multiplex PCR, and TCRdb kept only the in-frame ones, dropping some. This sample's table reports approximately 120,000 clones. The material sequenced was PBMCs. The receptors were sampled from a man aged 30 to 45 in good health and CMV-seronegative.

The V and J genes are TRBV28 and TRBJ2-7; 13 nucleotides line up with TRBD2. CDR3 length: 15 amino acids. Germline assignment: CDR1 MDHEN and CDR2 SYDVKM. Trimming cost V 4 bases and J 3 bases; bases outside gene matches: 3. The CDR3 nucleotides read TGTGCCAGCAGTTCCGGGACTAGCGGGATCTACGAGCAGTACTTC. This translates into CASSSGTSGIYEQYF.

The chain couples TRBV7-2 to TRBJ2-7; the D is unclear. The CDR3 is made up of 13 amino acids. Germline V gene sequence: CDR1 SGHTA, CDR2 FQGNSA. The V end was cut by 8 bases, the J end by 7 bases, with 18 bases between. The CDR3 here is CASSRGGSEEQYF. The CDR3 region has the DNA TGTGCCAGCTCACGTGGCGGATCGGAGGAGCAGTACTTC.

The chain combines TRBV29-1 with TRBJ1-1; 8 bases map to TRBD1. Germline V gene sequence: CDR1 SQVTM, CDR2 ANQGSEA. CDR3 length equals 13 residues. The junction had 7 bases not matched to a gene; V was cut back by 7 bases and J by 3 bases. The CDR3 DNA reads TGCAGCGCGCACCCGACAGGGGACACTGAAGCTTTCTTT. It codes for CSAHPTGDTEAFF.

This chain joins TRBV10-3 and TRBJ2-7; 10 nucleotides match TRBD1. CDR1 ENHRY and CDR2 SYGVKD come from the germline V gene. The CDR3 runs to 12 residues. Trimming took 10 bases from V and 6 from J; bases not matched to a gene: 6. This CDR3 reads CATEGQGSEQYF. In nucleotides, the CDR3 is TGTGCCACCGAGGGACAGGGGAGCGAGCAGTACTTC.

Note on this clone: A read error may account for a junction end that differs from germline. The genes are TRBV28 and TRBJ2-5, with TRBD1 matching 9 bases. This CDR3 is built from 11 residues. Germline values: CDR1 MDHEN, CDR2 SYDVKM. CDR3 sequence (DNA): TGTGCCAGCAGCCGCGGGGACAGGGTTAACTTC. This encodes CASSRGDRVNF.

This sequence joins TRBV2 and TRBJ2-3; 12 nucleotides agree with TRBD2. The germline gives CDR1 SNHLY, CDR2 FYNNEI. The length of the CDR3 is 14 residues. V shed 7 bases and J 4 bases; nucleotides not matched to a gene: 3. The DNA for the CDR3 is TGTGCCAGCACGGGACTAGCGGGCGCAGATACGCAGTATTTT. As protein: CASTGLAGADTQYF.

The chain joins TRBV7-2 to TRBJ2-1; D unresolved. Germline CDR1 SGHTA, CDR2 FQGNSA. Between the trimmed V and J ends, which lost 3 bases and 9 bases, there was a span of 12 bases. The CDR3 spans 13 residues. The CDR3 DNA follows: TGTGCCAGCAGCTTCCCAAGTTTCGGTGAGCAGTTCTTC. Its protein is CASSFPSFGEQFF.

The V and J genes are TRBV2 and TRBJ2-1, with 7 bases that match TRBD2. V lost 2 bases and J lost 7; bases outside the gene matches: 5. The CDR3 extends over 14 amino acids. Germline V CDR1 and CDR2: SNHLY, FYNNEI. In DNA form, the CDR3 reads TGTGCCAGCAGTGAAAGGAGGGGAGGGAATGAGCAGTTCTTC. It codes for CASSERRGGNEQFF.

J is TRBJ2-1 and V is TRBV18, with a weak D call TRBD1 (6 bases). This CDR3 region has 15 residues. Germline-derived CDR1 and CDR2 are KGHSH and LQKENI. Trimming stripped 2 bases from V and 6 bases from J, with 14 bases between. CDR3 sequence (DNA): TGTGCCAGCTCACCATGGGGGCCCACGTTCAATGAGCAGTTCTTC. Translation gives CASSPWGPTFNEQFF.

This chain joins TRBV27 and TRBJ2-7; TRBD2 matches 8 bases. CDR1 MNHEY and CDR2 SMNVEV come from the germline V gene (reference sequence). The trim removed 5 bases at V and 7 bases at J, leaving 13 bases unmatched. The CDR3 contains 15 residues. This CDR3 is CASSPRIGGVGEQYF. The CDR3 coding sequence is TGTGCCAGCAGTCCACGGATCGGGGGGGTGGGGGAGCAGTACTTC.

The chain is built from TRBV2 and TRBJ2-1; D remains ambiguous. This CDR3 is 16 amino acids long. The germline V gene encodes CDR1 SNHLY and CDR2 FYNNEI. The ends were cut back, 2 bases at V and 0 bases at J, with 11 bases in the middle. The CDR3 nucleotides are TGTGCCAGCAGTGAAAGTCCCCCGGGCTCCTACAATGAGCAGTTCTTC. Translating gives CASSESPPGSYNEQFF. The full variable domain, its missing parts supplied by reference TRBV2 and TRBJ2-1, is EPEVTQTPSHQVTQMGQEVILRCVPISNHLYFYWYRQILGQKVEFLVSFYNNEISEKSEIFDDQFSVERPDGSNFTLKIRSTKLEDSAMYFCASSESPPGSYNEQFFGPGTRLTVL.